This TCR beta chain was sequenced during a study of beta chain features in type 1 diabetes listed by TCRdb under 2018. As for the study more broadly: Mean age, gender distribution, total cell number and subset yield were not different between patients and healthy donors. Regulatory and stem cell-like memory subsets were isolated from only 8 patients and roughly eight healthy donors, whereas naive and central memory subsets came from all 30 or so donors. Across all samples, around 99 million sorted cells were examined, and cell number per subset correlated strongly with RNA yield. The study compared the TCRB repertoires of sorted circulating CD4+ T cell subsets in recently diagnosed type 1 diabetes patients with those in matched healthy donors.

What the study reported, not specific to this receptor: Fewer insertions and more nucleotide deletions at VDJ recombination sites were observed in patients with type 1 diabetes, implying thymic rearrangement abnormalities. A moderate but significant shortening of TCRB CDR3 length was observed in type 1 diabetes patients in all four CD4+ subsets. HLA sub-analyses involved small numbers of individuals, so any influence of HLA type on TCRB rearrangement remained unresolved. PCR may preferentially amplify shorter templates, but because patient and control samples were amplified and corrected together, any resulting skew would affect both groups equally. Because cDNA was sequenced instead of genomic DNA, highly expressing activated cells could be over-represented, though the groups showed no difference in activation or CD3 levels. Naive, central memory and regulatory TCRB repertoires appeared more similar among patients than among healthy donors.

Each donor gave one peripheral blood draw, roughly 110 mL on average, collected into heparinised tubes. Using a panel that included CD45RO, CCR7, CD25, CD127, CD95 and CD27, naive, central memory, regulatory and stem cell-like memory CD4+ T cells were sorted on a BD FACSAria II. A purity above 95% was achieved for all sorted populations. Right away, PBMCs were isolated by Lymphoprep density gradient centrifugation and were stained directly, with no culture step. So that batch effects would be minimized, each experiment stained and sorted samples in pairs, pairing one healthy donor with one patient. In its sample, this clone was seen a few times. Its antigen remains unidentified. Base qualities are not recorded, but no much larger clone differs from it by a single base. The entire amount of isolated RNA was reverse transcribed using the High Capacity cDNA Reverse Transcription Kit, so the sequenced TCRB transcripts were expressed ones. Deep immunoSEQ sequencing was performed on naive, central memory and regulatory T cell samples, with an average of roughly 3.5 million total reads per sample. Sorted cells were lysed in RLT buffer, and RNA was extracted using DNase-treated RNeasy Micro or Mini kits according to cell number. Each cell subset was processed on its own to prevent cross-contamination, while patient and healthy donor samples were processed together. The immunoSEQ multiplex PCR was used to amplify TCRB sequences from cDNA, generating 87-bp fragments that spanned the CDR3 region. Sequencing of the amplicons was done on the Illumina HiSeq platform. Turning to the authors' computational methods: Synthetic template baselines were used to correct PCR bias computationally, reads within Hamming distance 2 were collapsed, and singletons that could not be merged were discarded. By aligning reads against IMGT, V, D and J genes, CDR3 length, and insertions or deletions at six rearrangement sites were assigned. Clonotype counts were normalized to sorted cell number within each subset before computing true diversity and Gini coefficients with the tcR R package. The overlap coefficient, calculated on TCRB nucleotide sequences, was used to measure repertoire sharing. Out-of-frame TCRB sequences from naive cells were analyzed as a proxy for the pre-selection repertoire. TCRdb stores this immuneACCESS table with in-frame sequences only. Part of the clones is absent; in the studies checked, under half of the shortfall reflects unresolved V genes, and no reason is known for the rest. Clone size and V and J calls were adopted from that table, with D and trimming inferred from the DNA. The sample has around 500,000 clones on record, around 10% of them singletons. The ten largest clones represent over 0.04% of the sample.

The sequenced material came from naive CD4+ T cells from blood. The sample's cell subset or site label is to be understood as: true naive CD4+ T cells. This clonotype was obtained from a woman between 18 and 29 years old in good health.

The DNA sequence is TGTGCCAGCTCACCACCGGAGGCGACCAAAAACATTCAGTACTTC. Translated, this gives CASSPPEATKNIQYF. The chain links TRBV18 with TRBJ2-4, and the D gene may be TRBD2, 5 bases matching. At the junction V is shortened by 0 bases and J by 2 bases, with 8 bases in between. Inclusive of the bounding cysteine and phenylalanine, the CDR3 is 15 residues long. Of all the DNA, just the CDR3 is kept, 45 bases in frame from base 1. CDR1 KGHSH and CDR2 LQKENI are derived from the germline V gene.